Following are 23 T cell receptor beta chains from one sample sequenced in a study of T-cell reconstitution after alpha-beta-depleted transplantation in children. TCRbeta library construction was performed incorporating unique molecular identifiers. TCRdb reprocessed the PCR reads via MiXCR and lists one record per CDR3 protein. The sample has 350,000 to 500,000 distinct CDR3 sequences; 43% are singletons. The sequencing used PBMCs, collected before TCRalphabeta/CD19-depleted stem cell transplant. These receptors were taken from a girl aged 2 to 10 with aplastic anemia, due to receive a stem cell transplant.

This chain uses TRBV21-1 with TRBJ2-2. TRBV21-1 is reported as a pseudogene. The CDR3 is 11 residues long. CDR3 DNA sequence: TGTGCCAGGGCGGCGGACGGGGAGCTGTTTTTT. Its protein product is CARAADGELFF.

J is TRBJ2-3 and V is TRBV28; possible D gene TRBD1, 5 bases. Looked up from germline, CDR1 is MDHEN and CDR2 is SYDVKM. Trimming removed 5 bases from V and 4 bases from J, with 13 bases in between. This CDR3 is 14 amino acids long. The CDR3 DNA is TGTGCCAGCAGTGGCCCCGACAGTCCAGATACGCAGTATTTT. Protein product: CASSGPDSPDTQYF.

This clonotype has just a few counts. The chain carries TRBV14 and TRBJ2-1, with 7 nucleotides matching TRBD2. The ends lost 1 base at V and 9 bases at J; junction bases unmatched: 12. Germline V gene lookup returns CDR1 SGHDN and CDR2 FVKESK. The CDR3 has 16 amino acids. This CDR3 reads CASSQGGRGGPVEQFF. For the CDR3, the DNA is TGTGCCAGCAGCCAAGGGGGTCGGGGAGGGCCGGTTGAGCAGTTCTTC.

This rearrangement joins TRBV7-6 to TRBJ2-2; 7 bases line up with TRBD1. CDR1 and CDR2 (germline): SGHVS, FNYEAQ. CDR3 length: 15 residues. With V trimmed by 6 bases and J by 7 bases, 11 bases remained unmatched. CDR3 in DNA: TGTGCCAGCAGTCGTGACAGGGCTATAGGCGGGGAGCTGTTTTTT. Residues: CASSRDRAIGGELFF. The variable domain in full, with the rest retrieved from reference TRBV7-6 and TRBJ2-2, is GAGVSQSPRYKVTKRGQDVALRCDPISGHVSLYWYRQALGQGPEFLTYFNYEAQQDKSGLPNDRFSAERPEGSISTLTIQRTEQRDSAMYRCASSRDRAIGGELFFGEGSRLTVL.

The chain recombines TRBV27 with TRBJ1-1; D call uncertain. Germline V lookup: CDR1 MNHEY, CDR2 SMNVEV (reference sequence). The CDR3 covers 14 residues. The germline V and J ends were trimmed by 5 bases and 4 bases, with 14 bases remaining between them. The CDR3 loop reads CASSPQDFLTEAFF. CDR3 DNA sequence: TGTGCCAGCAGTCCGCAGGATTTCCTCACTGAAGCTTTCTTT.

This clonotype was detected once. The chain's CDR3 is CSTNRASGRMNEQFF. The CDR3, as DNA: TGCAGCACCAACAGGGCTAGCGGGAGGATGAATGAGCAGTTCTTC. The chain couples TRBV29-1 to TRBJ2-1; 11 bases are a match to TRBD2. Per the germline V gene, CDR1 is SQVTM and CDR2 is ANQGSEA. J gave up 7 bases and V 8 bases, and 13 bases lay outside the gene matches. The CDR3 covers 15 residues.

This clonotype was seen at least ten times. The chain has TRBV20-1 and TRBJ2-3; TRBD2 matches at 11 bases. This CDR3 has 14 amino acids. Germline-derived CDR1 and CDR2 are DFQATT and SNEGSKA (reference sequence). J was trimmed by 6 bases and V by 4 bases; bases with no gene match: 6. The CDR3 reads CSAISASGRDTQYF. The CDR3 DNA sequence: TGCAGTGCTATAAGTGCTAGCGGGAGGGATACGCAGTATTTT.

This chain uses TRBV20-1 with TRBJ2-3, with TRBD2 matching 7 bases. CDR3 length equals 14 residues. The germline V gene encodes CDR1 DFQATT and CDR2 SNEGSKA (reference sequence). V was pared by 2 bases and J by 0 bases, with 2 bases of the junction left unmatched. The CDR3 here is CSARLADSTDTQYF. In DNA form, the CDR3 reads TGCAGTGCTAGACTAGCGGATAGCACAGATACGCAGTATTTT.

J is TRBJ2-7 and V is TRBV14, with 12 bases fitting TRBD2. This CDR3 contains 15 residues. Trimming cost V 2 bases and J 6 bases; bases outside gene matches: 5. The germline CDR1 and CDR2 sequences are SGHDN and FVKESK. CDR3 bases: TGTGCCAGCAGCCAACTAGCGGGAGGGCCTGTCGAGCAGTACTTC. This sequence encodes CASSQLAGGPVEQYF. The full variable domain, its missing parts supplied by reference TRBV14 and TRBJ2-7, is EAGVTQFPSHSVIEKGQTVTLRCDPISGHDNLYWYRRVMGKEIKFLLHFVKESKQDESGMPNNRFLAERTGGTYSTLKVQPAELEDSGVYFCASSQLAGGPVEQYFGPGTRLTVT.

This clonotype has a count of ten or more. This sequence joins TRBV5-5 and TRBJ1-1; D not resolved. V was pared by 0 bases and J by 0 bases, with 9 bases between. Germline lookup yields CDR1 SGHKS and CDR2 YYEKEE (reference sequence). This CDR3 is 15 amino acids long. As DNA, the CDR3 is TGTGCCAGCAGCTTGGGCAGGACCTTGAACACTGAAGCTTTCTTT. Its translation is CASSLGRTLNTEAFF.

V usage is TRBV20-1 and J usage is TRBJ2-3, with unresolved D. Trimming removed 0 bases at V and 0 bases at J, with 10 bases between. Per germline, CDR1 DFQATT and CDR2 SNEGSKA (reference sequence). The CDR3 totals 15 residues. The chain's CDR3 is CSAREDGTSTDTQYF. DNA for the CDR3: TGCAGTGCTAGAGAGGACGGAACTAGCACAGATACGCAGTATTTT.

The table lists this clonotype with a count of one. The chain links TRBV28 to TRBJ2-6; no clear D gene. The germline V and J ends were trimmed by 2 bases and 0 bases, with 11 bases remaining between them. This CDR3 has 17 residues. Germline V gene lookup returns CDR1 MDHEN and CDR2 SYDVKM. The CDR3 nucleotides are TGTGCCAGCAGTTTAATCTTCAGGAGCTCTGGGGCCAACGTCCTGACTTTC. Protein sequence: CASSLIFRSSGANVLTF.

This rearrangement joins TRBV7-2 to TRBJ2-5; 7 bases are a match to TRBD2. The V gene's germline CDR1 is SGHTA and CDR2 FQGNSA. V shed 4 bases, J shed 5 bases, and the junction held 13 bases outside the gene matches. The CDR3 runs to 16 residues. CDR3 in DNA: TGTGCCAGCAGCTCCCTGGGACTAACGGGAAAGGAGACCCAGTACTTC. This sequence encodes CASSSLGLTGKETQYF.

Comments on this clonotype: At one boundary the junction diverges from the germline segment, which might be a read error. This rearrangement joins TRBV7-7 to TRBJ2-2, with 10 nucleotides matching TRBD2. This CDR3 spans 15 amino acids. Germline CDR1 and CDR2: SSHAT and FNYEAQ (reference sequence). CDR3 DNA sequence: TGTGCTAGCAGCTCGACTAGCGGGCCCACCGGGGAGCTGTTTTTT. Its protein product is CASSSTSGPTGELFF.

The V and J genes are TRBV7-8 and TRBJ2-5; the match to TRBD2 covers 11 bases. V shed 5 bases and J 5 bases; nucleotides not matched to a gene: 10. The V gene's germline CDR1 is SGHVS and CDR2 FQNEAQ. The CDR3 runs 16 residues. The CDR3 loop is CASSPSLAGVRETQYF. The CDR3 nucleotides read TGTGCCAGCAGCCCGTCACTAGCGGGGGTCCGGGAGACCCAGTACTTC.

In the case of this clonotype: The conserved phenylalanine or tryptophan normally closing the CDR3 is absent here, so this likely arose from a read error. This chain uses TRBV4-1 with TRBJ2-2; D is perhaps TRBD1 (7 bases). The CDR3 runs to 16 residues. Per germline, CDR1 MGHRA and CDR2 YSYEKL. Trimming took 4 bases from V and 6 from J, leaving 18 bases between them. CDR3 loop: CASSLLGRGVSGELFL. The CDR3 coding sequence is TGCGCCAGCAGCCTCTTGGGCAGGGGGGTGTCCGGGGAGCTGTTTTTG.

The J gene is TRBJ2-7, the V gene TRBV28, with D tentatively TRBD1 or TRBD2 (5 bases each). Trimming cost V 8 bases and J 3 bases, with 20 bases left between them. Germline values: CDR1 MDHEN, CDR2 SYDVKM. The CDR3 is 15 amino acids. The CDR3 DNA reads as TGTGCCAGCGCCGGGACCTCAAAGGGCGGCTACGAGCAGTACTTC. This codes for CASAGTSKGGYEQYF.

DNA of the CDR3: TGTGCCAGCAGGGGAGCTCGGGGGAATCAAGAGACCCAGTACTTC. Amino acid sequence: CASRGARGNQETQYF. This rearrangement joins TRBV12-3 or TRBV12-4 to TRBJ2-5; D might be TRBD2 (6 bases). V was trimmed by 6 bases and J by 2 bases, leaving 16 bases between them. This CDR3 comprises 15 residues.

The V and J genes are TRBV20-1 and TRBJ2-1; the D is unclear. Germline CDR1 reads DFQATT; CDR2 reads SNEGSKA (reference sequence). This CDR3 contains 11 residues. V was clipped by 5 bases and J by 6 bases, with 8 bases between them. CDR3 coding DNA: TGCAGTGCTGGATGGACCAATGAGCAGTTCTTC. As protein: CSAGWTNEQFF.

The rearrangement uses TRBV21-1 and TRBJ2-7; TRBD1, the D gene given by the table, was not confirmed from the DNA. TRBV21-1 is given as a pseudogene. This CDR3 comprises 12 residues. This CDR3 reads CASSIGQGGQYF. For the CDR3, the DNA is TGTGCCAGCAGCATAGGACAGGGAGGGCAGTACTTC.

In its sample, this clonotype was seen a few times. V usage is TRBV12-3 or TRBV12-4 and J usage is TRBJ1-5; 7 nucleotides match TRBD1. V shed 2 bases and J 2 bases; nucleotides not matched to a gene: 12. The CDR3 loop spans 18 amino acids. DNA for the CDR3: TGTGCCAGCAGTTTAAACCTCCGCGAGGGGGCTGGCAATCAGCCCCAGCATTTT. It encodes CASSLNLREGAGNQPQHF.

The chain employs TRBV5-1 and TRBJ1-1, with 7 nucleotides matching TRBD1. With 3 bases clipped from V and 8 bases from J, the junction kept 4 bases outside the gene matches. The germline V gene encodes CDR1 SGHRS and CDR2 YFSETQ. This CDR3 has 12 residues. CDR3 nucleotides: TGCGCCAGCAGCTCAGCGACAGGGGAAGCTTTCTTT. The encoded protein is CASSSATGEAFF.

This clonotype was counted only a few times. Written as DNA, the CDR3 is TGCAGTGCTAGAGCATCGACGGCGCGTGAAGAAAAACTGTTTTTT. Its protein product is CSARASTAREEKLFF. The chain combines TRBV20-1 with TRBJ1-4; D gene unclear. Germline V gives CDR1 DFQATT, CDR2 SNEGSKA (reference sequence). The CDR3 loop spans 15 amino acids. V was pared by 1 base and J by 8 bases, with 17 bases between.